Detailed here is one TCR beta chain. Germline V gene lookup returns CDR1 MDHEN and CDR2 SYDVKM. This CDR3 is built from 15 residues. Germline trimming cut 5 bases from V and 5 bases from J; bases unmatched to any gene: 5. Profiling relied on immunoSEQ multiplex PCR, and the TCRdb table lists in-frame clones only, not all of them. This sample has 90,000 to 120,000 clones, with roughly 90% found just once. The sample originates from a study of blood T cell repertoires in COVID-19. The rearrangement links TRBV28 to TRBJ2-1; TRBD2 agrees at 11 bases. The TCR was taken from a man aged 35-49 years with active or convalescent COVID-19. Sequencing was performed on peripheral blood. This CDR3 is CASSPGLAEDNEQFF. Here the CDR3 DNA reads TGTGCCAGCAGTCCGGGACTAGCGGAGGACAATGAGCAGTTCTTC.